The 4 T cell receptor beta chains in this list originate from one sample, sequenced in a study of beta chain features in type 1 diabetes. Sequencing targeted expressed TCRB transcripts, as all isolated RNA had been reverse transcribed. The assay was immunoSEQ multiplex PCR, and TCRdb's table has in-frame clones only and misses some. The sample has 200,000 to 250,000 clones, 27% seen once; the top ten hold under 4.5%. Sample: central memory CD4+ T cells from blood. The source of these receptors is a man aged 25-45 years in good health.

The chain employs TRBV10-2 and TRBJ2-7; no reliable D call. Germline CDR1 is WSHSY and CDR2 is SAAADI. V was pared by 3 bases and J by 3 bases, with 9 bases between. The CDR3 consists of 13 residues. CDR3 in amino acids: CASSDGFLYEQYF. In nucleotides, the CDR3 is TGCGCCAGCAGTGACGGCTTCCTCTACGAGCAGTACTTC.

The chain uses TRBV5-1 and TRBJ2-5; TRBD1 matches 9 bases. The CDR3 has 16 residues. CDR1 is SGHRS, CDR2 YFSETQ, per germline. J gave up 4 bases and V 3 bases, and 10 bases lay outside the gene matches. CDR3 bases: TGCGCCAGCAGCTCAGGGACAGGGTACTTGGGAGAGACCCAGTACTTC. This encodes CASSSGTGYLGETQYF.

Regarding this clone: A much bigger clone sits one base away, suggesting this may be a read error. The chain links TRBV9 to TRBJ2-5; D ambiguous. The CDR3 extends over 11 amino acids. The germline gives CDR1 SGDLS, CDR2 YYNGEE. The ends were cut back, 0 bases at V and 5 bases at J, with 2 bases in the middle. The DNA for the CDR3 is TGTGCCAGCAGCGTAGAGGAGACCCAGTACTTC. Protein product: CASSVEETQYF. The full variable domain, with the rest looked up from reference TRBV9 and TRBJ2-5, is DSGVTQTPKHLITATGQRVTLRCSPRSGDLSVYWYQQSLDQGLQFLIQYYNGEERAKGNILERFSAQQFPDLHSELNLSSLELGDSALYFCASSVEETQYFGPGTRLLVL.

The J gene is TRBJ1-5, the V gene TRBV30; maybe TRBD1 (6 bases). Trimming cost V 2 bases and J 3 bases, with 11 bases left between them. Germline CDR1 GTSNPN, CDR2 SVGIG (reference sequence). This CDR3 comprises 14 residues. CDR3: CAWSKGTINQPQHF. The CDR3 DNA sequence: TGTGCCTGGAGTAAAGGGACAATCAATCAGCCCCAGCATTTT.